Given below is one T cell receptor (beta chain) in context. Its antigen is still unknown. The PCR contained 60 Vbeta and 13 Jbeta primers. Repertoires were generated with immunoSEQ multiplex PCR, while TCRdb's copy carries only in-frame clones and drops some. This repertoire shows about 160,000 clones, approximately 80% found once; its top ten account for 8.5% to 10%. CDR3 length: 14 amino acids. CDR1 and CDR2 (germline): LNHDA, SQIVND (reference sequence). The V end lost 6 bases, the J end lost 6 bases, and 15 bases lay between the germline ends. These data are taken from a study of cytomegalovirus exposure and HLA in healthy donors. Study-level results: The classifier, whose performance was assessed in both the original and validation cohorts, reportedly diagnosed cytomegalovirus status with high specificity and sensitivity. A missense variant in DCLRE1C was later tied to TCR beta V- and J-gene trimming. After further analysis at a later stage, under 20,000 TCR beta sequences were associated with HLA alleles at 0.05 false discovery rate. When presence/absence was analysed, sequencing depth was taken to be roughly uniform across donors.

This rearrangement joins TRBV19 to TRBJ1-5; D is perhaps TRBD1 (6 bases). The sample consisted of PBMCs. The sequence was obtained from a man between 18 and 35 years old in good health and CMV-seropositive. The CDR3 region has the DNA TGTGCCAGTAGGGACAGCGCCCTATCTCAGCCCCAGCATTTT. Its translation: CASRDSALSQPQHF.